This T cell receptor beta chain stems from a study of control samples from healthy donors and cancer patients. Here immunoSEQ multiplex PCR was the method, and the copy in TCRdb shows in-frame clones only, minus some. Found here are about 150,000 clones, approximately 91% of them singletons; the top ten hold less than 5%. Germline assignment: CDR1 MGHRA and CDR2 YSYEKL. The CDR3 runs to 15 residues. V lost 0 bases and J 5 bases, leaving 8 bases between the germline ends. What was sequenced was blood. V and J are TRBV4-1 and TRBJ1-6, with a possible D match to TRBD1 (5 bases). The clonotype originates from a man under 40 in good health. Here the CDR3 DNA reads TGCGCCAGCAGCCAAGACCCAGGGAATAATTCACCCCTCCACTTT. It yields the protein CASSQDPGNNSPLHF.